This T cell receptor (beta chain) emerged from a study of cytomegalovirus exposure and HLA in healthy donors. Use of 60 Vbeta and 13 Jbeta primers characterized the PCR. Sequenced by immunoSEQ multiplex PCR; TCRdb stores in-frame clones only, minus some. The repertoire includes around 200,000 clones, 70% to 80% of them detected once, and under 2% sits in the top ten. Findings and caveats of the study: When analyzed later, a missense DCLRE1C variant was found to be linked to TCR beta V- and J-gene trimming. An analysis that came later showed most CMV-associated TCR beta chains appearing HLA-restricted.

Concerning this clone: Its antigen remains unknown.

The CDR3 is 13 residues long. V lost 10 bases to trimming and J lost 6 bases, with 19 bases between them. CDR1 is ENHRY and CDR2 is SYGVKD in the germline V gene. V usage is TRBV10-3 and J usage is TRBJ2-7, with D tentatively TRBD1 (6 bases). The sequencing input was PBMCs. The clonotype comes from a man aged 30-40 years in good health and CMV-seronegative. This CDR3 is CATLQGNSLEQYF. Here the CDR3 DNA reads TGTGCCACCTTGCAGGGGAATTCCCTCGAGCAGTACTTC.